This T cell receptor (beta chain) was captured by sequencing in a study of cytomegalovirus exposure and HLA in healthy donors. As for the study in general: According to later analysis, the same platform produced the approximately 130 validation and about 630 first-cohort repertoires.

The CDR3 has 16 amino acids. Trimming cost V 1 base and J 9 bases, with 19 bases left between them. Germline values: CDR1 SGHAT, CDR2 FQNNGV. Data came from immunoSEQ multiplex PCR; TCRdb stores just in-frame clones and leaves some out. The sample holds 150,000 or so clones, roughly 83% seen once. The donors formed part of the 120-subject validation cohort, distinct from the 666-subject first cohort. The chain links TRBV11-2 to TRBJ2-1; tentatively, D is TRBD1 (5 bases). The TCR sequence derives from a man younger than 40 in good health and CMV-seropositive. The specimen was PBMCs. The CDR3 sequence: CASSLARGSSTGEQFF. The CDR3 DNA reads TGTGCCAGCAGCTTAGCAAGAGGATCCAGCACAGGTGAGCAGTTCTTC.